The rows below give T cell receptor beta chains drawn from one sample of a study of cytomegalovirus exposure and HLA in healthy donors. Profiled with immunoSEQ multiplex PCR; TCRdb holds only in-frame clones, not every one. The sample records around 150,000 clones, about 80% being singletons. The sequenced material came from PBMCs. All receptors derive from a female donor in good health and CMV-seronegative. Each CDR3 is given with its conserved first and last residue.

v_call	cdr3_length	j_call	cdr3_aa
TRBV5-1	16	TRBJ1-2	CASSLGGQPGGYGYTF
TRBV2	11	TRBJ2-2	CASSDAGELFF
TRBV19	15	TRBJ2-1	CASSPRLAIYNEQFF
TRBV9	15	TRBJ2-2	CASSGTGGASGELFF
TRBV27	14	TRBJ2-3	CASSRDSSTDTQYF
TRBV2	13	TRBJ1-2	CARGQGFDYGYTF
TRBV5-1	14	TRBJ2-1	CASSDWTGGNEQFF
TRBV5-1	15	TRBJ2-7	CASSLAFGLKEEQYF
TRBV6-5	13	TRBJ1-2	CASRPDSNYGYTF
TRBV7-2	17	TRBJ1-6	CASSLAGQGEGNSPLHF
TRBV4-1	19	TRBJ2-1	CASSQDGVAGASSYNEQFF
TRBV7-2	15	TRBJ2-3	CASSRRTGGADTQYF
TRBV27	14	TRBJ1-2	CASSRDRGNYGYTF
TRBV30	15	TRBJ2-1	CALQTGASSYNEQFF
TRBV2	15	TRBJ2-5	CASSALAGGPETQYF
TRBV7-8	14	TRBJ2-7	CASSADRGAYEQYF
TRBV11-2	15	TRBJ2-1	CASSRPGTVYNEQFF
TRBV5-4	16	TRBJ2-3	CASSLGGQGAQHTQYF
TRBV5-1	16	TRBJ1-3	CASSTGDRARGNTIYF
TRBV21-1	12	TRBJ2-1	CASSPKRNEQFF
TRBV9	14	TRBJ2-1	CASSETGSRNEQFF
TRBV2	13	TRBJ1-1	CASSDPPGTEAFF
TRBV28	15	TRBJ2-4	CASSLLAGAKNIQYF
TRBV13	14	TRBJ1-4	CASSFRATNEKLFF
TRBV7-8	15	TRBJ1-3	CASSQDRASGNTIYF
TRBV19	14	TRBJ1-1	CASRRQGEGGEAFF
TRBV5-1	15	TRBJ2-7	CASSLGLAVTYEQYF
TRBV11-2	14	TRBJ2-1	CASSSLSSYNEQFF
TRBV5-4	14	.	CASSGAGGGYEQYF
TRBV28	13	TRBJ2-7	CASTSGNPYEQYF
TRBV6-1	13	TRBJ1-1	CASSLTQGTEAFF
TRBV2	15	TRBJ2-1	CASSGTSGNYNEQFF
TRBV5-4	15	TRBJ2-7	CASSLPGQSIYEQYF
TRBV7-2	14	TRBJ2-7	CASSLIASSYEQYF
TRBV19	14	TRBJ1-5	CATLDRASNQPQHF
TRBV13	13	TRBJ1-1	CASSTDRDTEAFF
TRBV7-3	14	TRBJ1-1	CASSLMSGGTEAFF
TRBV6-1	15	TRBJ2-7	CASRDRGLSSYEQYF
TRBV11-2	14	TRBJ1-6	CASSLQGYNSPLHF
TRBV21-1	19	TRBJ2-1	CASSKVKARGRTSYNEQFF
TRBV7-9	12	TRBJ1-1	CAGGGWSTEAFF
TRBV14	16	.	CASSPMGLAGAYEQYF
TRBV9	14	TRBJ1-4	CASSEGATNEKLFF
TRBV4-1	16	TRBJ2-5	CASSHLSGRGSETQYF
TRBV14	14	TRBJ1-1	CASSQEGFYTEAFF
TRBV2	13	TRBJ1-5	CASSDSGQAPQHF
TRBV10-3	13	TRBJ2-1	CAICETSLGEQFF
TRBV19	16	TRBJ1-5	CASSHGQGVTNQPQHF
TRBV5-1	15	TRBJ1-2	CASSLPGTGGNGYTF
TRBV29-1	14	TRBJ1-4	CSVRHGGEHEKLFF
TRBV6-6	13	TRBJ1-1	CATYPGQGPEAFF
TRBV2	15	TRBJ2-3	CASSEIVQGTDTQYF
TRBV5-8	20	TRBJ2-1	CASSLAVGGGRDLSYNEQFF